The rows below give T cell receptor beta chains drawn from one sample of a study of cytomegalovirus exposure and HLA in healthy donors. Sequencing used immunoSEQ multiplex PCR; TCRdb keeps in-frame clones, though not all of them. The repertoire holds approximately 79,000 clones, with 78% as singletons. Input material: PBMCs. Receptor source: a male donor in good health and CMV-seropositive. Each CDR3 is given with its conserved first and last residue. D genes are given only for firm matches. Only part of the rows carry a size: once, few, many, or a class if the clone is expanded.

CDR3aa | CDR3nt | j_gene | abundance | v_gene | d_gene
CASSFGDEQYF | TGTGCCAGCAGCTTCGGAGACGAGCAGTACTTC | TRBJ2-7 | . | TRBV5-5 | .
CASSLTGNEQFF | TGTGCCAGCAGTTTGACAGGGAATGAGCAGTTCTTC | TRBJ2-1 | . | TRBV28 | TRBD1
CASSLGLNQPQHF | TGTGCCAGCAGTTTGGGACTCAATCAGCCCCAGCATTTT | TRBJ1-5 | . | TRBV27 | .
CASSLTLRTGEAFF | TGTGCCAGCAGCTTAACTTTACGGACAGGGGAAGCTTTCTTT | TRBJ1-1 | . | TRBV11-2 | TRBD1
CASGPGQGSETQYF | TGCGCCAGCGGCCCGGGACAGGGGTCCGAGACCCAGTACTTC | TRBJ2-5 | . | TRBV5-1 | TRBD1
CASSVRDSSEKLFF | TGTGCCAGCAGCGTCCGGGACAGCAGTGAAAAACTGTTTTTT | TRBJ1-4 | . | TRBV9 | TRBD1
CASSHLTSLGETQYF | TGTGCCAGCAGCCATCTCACTAGCCTCGGAGAGACCCAGTACTTC | TRBJ2-5 | . | TRBV9 | .
CTSSQDRDRNYNEQFF | TGCACCAGCAGCCAAGATCGGGACAGGAATTACAATGAGCAGTTCTTC | TRBJ2-1 | . | TRBV1 | .
CASLAAVGASYEQYF | TGTGCCAGCCTGGCGGCCGTGGGGGCAAGCTACGAGCAGTACTTC | TRBJ2-7 | . | TRBV28 | .
CASSPKVPGGGSTEAFF | TGTGCCAGCAGCCCGAAGGTCCCAGGGGGTGGAAGCACTGAAGCTTTCTTT | TRBJ1-1 | . | TRBV5-6 | TRBD1
CASSPIATGRRGYTF | TGTGCCAGCAGCCCGATCGCGACAGGGCGTCGCGGCTACACCTTC | TRBJ1-2 | . | TRBV6-5 | TRBD1
CASSSGTVLEAFF | TGTGCCAGCAGCTCCGGGACAGTCCTTGAAGCTTTCTTT | TRBJ1-1 | few | TRBV7-3 | TRBD1
CASSQEGSSGSYEQYF | TGTGCCAGCAGCCAAGAAGGATCTAGCGGGTCGTACGAGCAGTACTTC | TRBJ2-7 | . | TRBV4-2 | TRBD2
CASSYSGQYNSPLHF | TGTGCCAGCAGTTACTCGGGACAATATAATTCACCCCTCCACTTT | TRBJ1-6 | few | TRBV6-5 | .
CASRRTSGGEADTQYF | TGTGCCAGCAGACGGACTAGCGGGGGGGAGGCAGATACGCAGTATTTT | TRBJ2-3 | . | TRBV7-2 | TRBD2
CASTTRTGPPYGYTF | TGTGCCAGCACCACTCGGACAGGCCCCCCCTATGGCTACACCTTC | TRBJ1-2 | few | TRBV28 | TRBD1
CASSSTGIYGYTF | TGTGCCAGTAGTAGTACAGGGATCTATGGCTACACCTTC | TRBJ1-2 | . | TRBV19 | .
CASSVDGQGYEQYF | TGTGCCAGCAGCGTAGACGGACAGGGCTACGAGCAGTACTTC | TRBJ2-7 | . | TRBV9 | TRBD1
CASSYRQGASLETQYF | TGTGCCAGCAGCTATAGACAGGGGGCTAGTTTAGAGACCCAGTACTTC | TRBJ2-5 | . | TRBV7-7 | TRBD1
CASRAHRGINEKLFF | TGTGCCAGCAGAGCCCACAGGGGGATTAATGAAAAACTGTTTTTT | TRBJ1-4 | . | TRBV27 | TRBD1
CASSYGRGGYTF | TGTGCCAGCAGTTACGGGCGGGGTGGCTACACCTTC | TRBJ1-2 | . | TRBV6-5 | .
CASIPGVSYGYTF | TGTGCCAGCATCCCGGGGGTAAGCTATGGCTACACCTTC | TRBJ1-2 | . | TRBV6-1 | .
CASSQGLASREQYF | TGTGCCAGCAGTCAGGGACTAGCATCCCGGGAGCAGTACTTC | TRBJ2-7 | . | TRBV6-6 | TRBD2
CASAVGLAGAETQYF | TGTGCTAGTGCCGTTGGGCTAGCGGGGGCAGAGACCCAGTACTTC | TRBJ2-5 | . | TRBV12-5 | TRBD2
CASRLGQFNYNEQFF | TGTGCCAGCAGGTTGGGACAGTTCAACTACAATGAGCAGTTCTTC | TRBJ2-1 | few | TRBV6-5 | TRBD1
CASSYSLQGLNSPLHF | TGTGCCAGCAGTTACTCGCTCCAGGGACTTAATTCACCCCTCCACTTT | TRBJ1-6 | . | TRBV6-5 | .
CSSSAGQAKNIQYF | TGTTCCAGCAGCGCGGGACAGGCCAAAAACATTCAGTACTTC | TRBJ2-4 | . | TRBV7-9 | .
CASSRTRPNYGYTF | TGTGCCAGTAGTAGGACAAGACCGAACTATGGCTACACCTTC | TRBJ1-2 | . | TRBV19 | .
CASSPNAGTRTYEQYF | TGTGCCAGCAGCCCTAACGCCGGGACACGAACCTACGAGCAGTACTTC | TRBJ2-7 | . | TRBV27 | .
CASSLDGSLELFF | TGTGCCAGCAGTCTTGACGGGAGTCTCGAGCTGTTTTTT | TRBJ2-2 | . | TRBV11-2 | .
CASSQLRGETQYF | TGCGCCAGCAGCCAGCTCAGGGGGGAGACCCAGTACTTC | TRBJ2-5 | . | TRBV4-1 | TRBD1
CASSFGGVDTIYF | TGTGCCAGCAGCTTTGGGGGCGTGGACACCATATATTTT | TRBJ1-3 | . | TRBV11-2 | .
CASCPRQEDYEQYF | TGTGCCAGTTGTCCTCGACAGGAGGACTACGAGCAGTACTTC | TRBJ2-7 | . | TRBV19 | .
CASSPTGQGDTQYF | TGTGCCAGCAGCCCAACGGGACAGGGAGATACGCAGTATTTT | TRBJ2-3 | . | TRBV7-9 | TRBD1
CASSLYLDRVDQPQHF | TGTGCCAGCAGTCTATACCTGGACAGGGTGGATCAGCCCCAGCATTTT | TRBJ1-5 | . | TRBV28 | TRBD1
CASSLSSGGVHEQYF | TGTGCCAGCAGCTTAAGTTCTGGGGGGGTCCACGAGCAGTACTTC | TRBJ2-7 | . | TRBV7-6 | TRBD2
CASSLRGTNEKLFF | TGTGCCAGCAGCTTACGGGGGACTAATGAAAAACTGTTTTTT | TRBJ1-4 | once | TRBV7-2 | .
CASSAGASYNSPLHF | TGTGCCAGCAGTGCGGGGGCTTCCTATAATTCACCCCTCCACTTT | TRBJ1-6 | . | TRBV7-3 | .
CASSLGQGNTEAFF | TGTGCCAGCAGTTTAGGACAGGGGAACACTGAAGCTTTCTTT | TRBJ1-1 | . | TRBV28 | TRBD1
CASRRTGGREKLFF | TGTGCCAGCAGGCGGACAGGGGGACGGGAAAAACTGTTTTTT | TRBJ1-4 | . | TRBV5-4 | TRBD1
CASSNNRDGYTF | TGTGCCAGCAGCAACAACCGGGATGGCTACACCTTC | TRBJ1-2 | . | TRBV21-1 | .
CASSLGVVQGSYEQYF | TGTGCCAGCAGTCTTGGTGTTGTACAGGGTAGTTACGAGCAGTACTTC | TRBJ2-7 | . | TRBV28 | .
CASSLEASGNEQFF | TGTGCCAGCAGCTTAGAGGCCAGCGGCAATGAGCAGTTCTTC | TRBJ2-1 | . | TRBV11-2 | .
CASSDEWSEKLFF | TGTGCCAGCAGTGACGAGTGGAGCGAAAAACTGTTTTTT | TRBJ1-4 | . | TRBV25-1 | .
CASSPRTGASTDTQYF | TGTGCCAGTAGTCCGCGGACAGGGGCAAGCACAGATACGCAGTATTTT | TRBJ2-3 | . | TRBV19 | TRBD1
CASSIGIAGGASEQYF | TGTGCCAGTAGTATAGGGATCGCTGGGGGCGCCTCCGAGCAGTACTTC | TRBJ2-7 | . | TRBV19 | .
CASRADRDTEAFF | TGTGCCAGTAGGGCGGACAGGGACACTGAAGCTTTCTTT | TRBJ1-1 | . | TRBV19 | TRBD1
CSVPQGETQYF | TGCAGTGTTCCACAGGGAGAGACCCAGTACTTC | TRBJ2-5 | . | TRBV20-1 | .
CASSTTTSGGMGEQFF | TGTGCCAGTAGTACCACTACTAGCGGGGGGATGGGTGAGCAGTTCTTC | TRBJ2-1 | . | TRBV19 | TRBD2
CASSEGDNFYGYTF | TGTGCCAGCAGTGAGGGGGACAACTTCTATGGCTACACCTTC | TRBJ1-2 | . | TRBV6-1 | .
CASGTRRETQYF | TGTGCCAGCGGTACTCGGAGAGAGACCCAGTACTTC | TRBJ2-5 | . | TRBV19 | .
CASSPATGSREKLFF | TGTGCCAGCAGCCCCGCCACAGGGTCCCGGGAAAAACTGTTTTTT | TRBJ1-4 | . | TRBV5-4 | .
CASSDQGQGDTGELFF | TGTGCCAGCAGTGACCAGGGACAGGGGGACACCGGGGAGCTGTTTTTT | TRBJ2-2 | . | TRBV6-4 | TRBD1
CASSYSIAGTYEQYF | TGTGCCAGCAGTTACTCGATTGCGGGGACCTACGAGCAGTACTTC | TRBJ2-7 | . | TRBV6-5 | .
CASSQRGLNTEAFF | TGTGCCAGCTCACAAAGGGGTCTGAACACTGAAGCTTTCTTT | TRBJ1-1 | few | TRBV18 | .
CASSAESRTPLHF | TGTGCCAGCAGTGCCGAGTCGCGGACACCCCTCCACTTT | TRBJ1-6 | . | TRBV2 | .
CASSFISGRAYEQYF | TGTGCCAGCAGTTTTATAAGCGGGAGGGCTTACGAGCAGTACTTC | TRBJ2-7 | . | TRBV28 | TRBD2
CASSLGDSVTYEQYF | TGTGCCAGCAGCTTGGGCGACAGTGTTACCTACGAGCAGTACTTC | TRBJ2-7 | . | TRBV5-6 | .